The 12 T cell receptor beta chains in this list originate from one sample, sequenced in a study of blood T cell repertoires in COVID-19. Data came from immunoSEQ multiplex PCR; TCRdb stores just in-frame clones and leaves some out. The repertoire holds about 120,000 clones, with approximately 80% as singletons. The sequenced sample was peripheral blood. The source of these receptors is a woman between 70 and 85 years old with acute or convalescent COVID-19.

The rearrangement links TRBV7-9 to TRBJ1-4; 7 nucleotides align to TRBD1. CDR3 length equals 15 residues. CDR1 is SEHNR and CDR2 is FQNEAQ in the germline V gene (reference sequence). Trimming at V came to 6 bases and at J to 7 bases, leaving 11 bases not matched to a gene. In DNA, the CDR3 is TGTGCCAGCAGAAGTACAGGGGCGGACCGTGAAAAACTGTTTTTT. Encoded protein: CASRSTGADREKLFF.

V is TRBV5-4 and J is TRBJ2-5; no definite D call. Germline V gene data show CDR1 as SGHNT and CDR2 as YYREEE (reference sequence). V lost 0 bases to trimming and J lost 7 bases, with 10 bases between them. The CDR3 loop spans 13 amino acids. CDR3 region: CASSLESVGTQYF. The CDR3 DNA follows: TGTGCCAGCAGCTTGGAGTCGGTTGGGACCCAGTACTTC.

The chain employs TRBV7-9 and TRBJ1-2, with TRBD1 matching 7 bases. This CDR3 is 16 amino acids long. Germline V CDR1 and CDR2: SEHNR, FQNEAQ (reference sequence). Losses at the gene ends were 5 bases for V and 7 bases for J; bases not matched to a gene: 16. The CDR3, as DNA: TGTGCCAGCAGCCCACGCGGACAGGAAAGAGTTGTTGGCTACACCTTC. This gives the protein CASSPRGQERVVGYTF.

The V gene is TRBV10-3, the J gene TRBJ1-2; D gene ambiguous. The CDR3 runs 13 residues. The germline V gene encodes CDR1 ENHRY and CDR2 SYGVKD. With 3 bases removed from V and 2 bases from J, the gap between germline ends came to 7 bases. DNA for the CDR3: TGTGCCATCAGTGACGGGGTAAACTATGGCTACACCTTC. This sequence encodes CAISDGVNYGYTF.

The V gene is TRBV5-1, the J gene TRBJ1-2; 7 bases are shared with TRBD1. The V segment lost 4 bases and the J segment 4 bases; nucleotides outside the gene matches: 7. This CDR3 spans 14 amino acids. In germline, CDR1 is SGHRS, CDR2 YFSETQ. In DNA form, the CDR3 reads TGCGCCAGCAGCCTTACAGGGGAGGTCTATGGCTACACCTTC. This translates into CASSLTGEVYGYTF.

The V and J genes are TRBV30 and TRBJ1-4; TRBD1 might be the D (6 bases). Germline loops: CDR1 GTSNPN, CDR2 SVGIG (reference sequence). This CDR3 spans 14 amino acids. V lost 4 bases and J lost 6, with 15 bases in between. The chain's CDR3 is CAWTEDRVYEKLFF. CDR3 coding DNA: TGTGCCTGGACCGAGGACAGAGTTTATGAAAAACTGTTTTTT.

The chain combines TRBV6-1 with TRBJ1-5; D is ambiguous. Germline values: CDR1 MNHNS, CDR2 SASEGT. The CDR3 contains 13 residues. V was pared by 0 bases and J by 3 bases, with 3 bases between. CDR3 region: CASSEAYNQPQHF. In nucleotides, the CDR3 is TGTGCCAGCAGTGAAGCCTACAATCAGCCCCAGCATTTT.

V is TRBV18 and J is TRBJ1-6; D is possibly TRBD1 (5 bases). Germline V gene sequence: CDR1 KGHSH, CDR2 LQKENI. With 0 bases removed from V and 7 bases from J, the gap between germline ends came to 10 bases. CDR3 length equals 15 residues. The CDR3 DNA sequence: TGTGCCAGCTCACCACCCCCAGGGCCCAATTCACCCCTCCACTTT. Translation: CASSPPPGPNSPLHF.

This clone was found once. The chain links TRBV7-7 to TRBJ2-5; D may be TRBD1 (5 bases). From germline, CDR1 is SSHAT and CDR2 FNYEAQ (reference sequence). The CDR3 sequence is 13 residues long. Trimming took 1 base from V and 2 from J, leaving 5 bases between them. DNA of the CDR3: TGTGCCAGCAGCTTAGGACAGCAAGAGACCCAGTACTTC. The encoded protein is CASSLGQQETQYF.

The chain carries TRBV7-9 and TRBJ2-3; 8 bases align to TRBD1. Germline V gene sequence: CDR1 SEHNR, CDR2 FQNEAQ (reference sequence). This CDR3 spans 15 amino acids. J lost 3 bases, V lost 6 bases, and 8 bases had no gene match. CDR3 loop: CASSPRDRSTDTQYF. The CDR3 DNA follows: TGTGCCAGCAGTCCGCGGGACAGGTCGACAGATACGCAGTATTTT. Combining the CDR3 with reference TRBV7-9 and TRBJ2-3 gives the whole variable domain DTGVSQNPRHKITKRGQNVTFRCDPISEHNRLYWYRQTLGQGPEFLTYFQNEAQLEKSRLLSDRFSAERPKGSFSTLEIQRTEQGDSAMYLCASSPRDRSTDTQYFGPGTRLTVL.

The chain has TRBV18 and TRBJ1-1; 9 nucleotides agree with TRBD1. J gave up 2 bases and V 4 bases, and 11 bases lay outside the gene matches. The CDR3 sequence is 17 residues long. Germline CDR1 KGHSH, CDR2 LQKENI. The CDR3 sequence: CASSRRTLDRGNTEAFF. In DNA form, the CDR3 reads TGTGCCAGCTCACGACGTACCTTGGACAGGGGTAACACTGAAGCTTTCTTT.

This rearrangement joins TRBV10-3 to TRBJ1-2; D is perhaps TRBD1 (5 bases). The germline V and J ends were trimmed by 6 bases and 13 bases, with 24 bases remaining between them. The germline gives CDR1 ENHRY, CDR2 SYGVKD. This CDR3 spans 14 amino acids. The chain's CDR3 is CAISPGGSTGTLTF. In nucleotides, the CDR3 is TGTGCCATCAGCCCGGGGGGATCCACCGGGACTCTCACCTTC.